The rows below give T cell receptor beta chains drawn from one sample of a study of cytomegalovirus exposure and HLA in healthy donors. Some clones are missing from TCRdb's copy, which holds only in-frame ones; the method was immunoSEQ multiplex PCR. This sample's table reports approximately 40,000 clones. Specimen: PBMCs. The receptors come from a woman aged 30 to 39 in good health and CMV-seronegative. CDR3s include the opening cysteine and the closing phenylalanine or tryptophan. A D gene is named only where the DNA matches it firmly. Size tells how often a clone was seen (once, few, many) or the class of an expanded clone, and some rows leave it out.

TRBJ2-2,TRBV6-4,TRBD2,.,TGTGCCAGCAGTACGGGACTATCCGAAACCGGGGAGCTGTTTTTT,CASSTGLSETGELFF
TRBJ2-1,TRBV30,.,.,TGTGCCTGGGACAAATACAATGAGCAGTTCTTC,CAWDKYNEQFF
TRBJ1-2,TRBV4-1,TRBD1,.,TGCGCCAGCAGCCAAGTGGCAGGGGGTAACTATGGCTACACCTTC,CASSQVAGGNYGYTF
TRBJ2-7,TRBV7-6,TRBD1,.,TGTGCCAGCAGCATGGACCTGACAGGGGGGAGCTACGAGCAGTACTTC,CASSMDLTGGSYEQYF
TRBJ1-5,TRBV29-1,TRBD1,.,TGCAGCGTAGCTGACAGGGTAAATCAGCCCCAGCATTTT,CSVADRVNQPQHF
TRBJ1-3,TRBV6-1,TRBD1,.,TGTGCCAGCCAGCTGGACAGGTATGGCGGAAACACCATATATTTT,CASQLDRYGGNTIYF
TRBJ2-7,TRBV29-1,.,.,TGCAGCGGGCTGGAAAGGGGAAGGCACGAGCAGTACTTC,CSGLERGRHEQYF
TRBJ2-3,TRBV4-1,.,.,TGCGCCAGCAGCCAAGAAGGAGGGGAGAGGACAGATACGCAGTATTTT,CASSQEGGERTDTQYF
TRBJ2-2,TRBV18,TRBD1,.,TGTGCCAGCTCACCATTGCAGGGGGCCGGCACCGGGGAGCTGTTTTTT,CASSPLQGAGTGELFF
TRBJ2-7,TRBV5-4,TRBD1,.,TGTGCCAGCAGCCCGAGGACAGGGAACTACGAGCAGTACTTC,CASSPRTGNYEQYF
TRBJ1-2,TRBV7-9,.,.,TGTGCCAGCAGCCCCAATACAATAGGATACGGGTACACCTTC,CASSPNTIGYGYTF
TRBJ2-1,TRBV7-9,TRBD2,.,TGTGCCAGCAGCCCTAGCGGGAGGACCAACAATGAGCAGTTCTTC,CASSPSGRTNNEQFF
TRBJ1-2,TRBV6-5,.,.,TGTGCCAGCAGTTACTCAGGAGCCTATGGCTACACCTTC,CASSYSGAYGYTF
TRBJ2-1,TRBV29-1,TRBD1,.,TGCAGCGTTGACGGGTGGACAGGGGGCAATGAGCAGTTCTTC,CSVDGWTGGNEQFF
TRBJ1-1,TRBV11-3,.,.,TGTGCCAGCAGCTTAGGGCGGGATAGTACTGAAGCTTTCTTT,CASSLGRDSTEAFF
TRBJ2-1,TRBV5-5,.,.,TGTGCCAGCAGCTTGGACACAGACGACAATGAGCAGTTCTTC,CASSLDTDDNEQFF
TRBJ2-5,TRBV5-1,TRBD1,.,TGCGCCAGCAGCGAGACAGGGATGGAGACCCAGTACTTC,CASSETGMETQYF
TRBJ1-2,TRBV19,.,.,TGTGCCAGTAGTTTTAGGACGGACTCCCCTTATGGCTACACCTTC,CASSFRTDSPYGYTF
TRBJ1-3,TRBV19,.,.,TGTGCCAGCAGCCAGGTGGACTCTGGAAACACCATATATTTT,CASSQVDSGNTIYF
TRBJ2-7,TRBV6-1,TRBD2,.,TGTGCCAGCAGTCGGACTAGCGGGGGTACCTACGAGCAGTACTTC,CASSRTSGGTYEQYF
TRBJ1-1,TRBV25-1,TRBD1,.,TGTGCCAGCAGTGAATCCGGGACAGGGGCGAACACTGAAGCTTTCTTT,CASSESGTGANTEAFF
TRBJ1-5,TRBV10-3,.,.,TGTGCCATCGGCCCCAGTCAGCCCCAGCATTTT,CAIGPSQPQHF
TRBJ1-5,TRBV4-1,.,.,TGCGCCAGCAGCCAAGAGGGATCAGGGGCCAATCAGCCCCAGCATTTT,CASSQEGSGANQPQHF
TRBJ2-7,TRBV5-1,.,.,TGCGCCAGCAGCTCTACCTGGGGCATGGAAGCCGAGCAGTACTTC,CASSSTWGMEAEQYF
TRBJ2-7,TRBV28,TRBD2,.,TGTGCCAGCAGTGGCCCGGGACTAGCGGGAGGGATGGGGGGGGAGCAGTACTTC,CASSGPGLAGGMGGEQYF
TRBJ2-7,TRBV28,.,.,TGTGCCAGTTCCAACACCTACGAGCAGTACTTC,CASSNTYEQYF
TRBJ2-7,TRBV4-1,.,.,TGCGCCAGCAGCCAAGAGGATACAGCCTCCTACGAGCAGTACTTC,CASSQEDTASYEQYF
TRBJ1-2,TRBV6-1,.,medium-sized,TGTGCCAGCAGTGAACTCGGGGATTACACCTTC,CASSELGDYTF
TRBJ1-1,TRBV29-1,TRBD1,.,TGCAGCGTTGAAAGTTCCAGGGGGCACGCTGAAGCTTTCTTT,CSVESSRGHAEAFF
TRBJ2-7,TRBV13,.,.,TGTGCCAGCACCTTGGGCCCCTACGAGCAGTACTTC,CASTLGPYEQYF
TRBJ1-2,TRBV7-9,.,.,TGTGCCAGCAGCTCGACAGCTAACTATGGCTACACCTTC,CASSSTANYGYTF
TRBJ1-2,TRBV30,TRBD1,.,TGTGCCGGGGGGCCACCGGACAGGAGATTCTATGGCTACACCTTC,CAGGPPDRRFYGYTF
TRBJ1-2,TRBV6-6,TRBD1,.,TGTGCCAGCAGGACAGGGGGCGACTATGGCTACACCTTC,CASRTGGDYGYTF
TRBJ2-7,TRBV5-4,TRBD2,.,TGTGCCAGCAGCTTGGGGCGGGAGGTATACTTC,CASSLGREVYF
TRBJ2-7,TRBV7-8,.,.,TGTGCCAGCAGCTTAAGTGTTGTCGGGGTTGCCTACGAGCAGTACTTC,CASSLSVVGVAYEQYF
TRBJ2-1,TRBV6-5,.,.,TGTGCCAGCAGTTACGGGGGGGGCCCTGCCAATGAGCAGTTCTTC,CASSYGGGPANEQFF
TRBJ2-7,TRBV5-4,TRBD2,.,TGTGCCAGCAGCGTTACTAGCGTAGCCTACGAGCAGTACTTC,CASSVTSVAYEQYF
TRBJ2-1,TRBV4-1,TRBD2,.,TGCGCCAGCAGCCAAGATGGTGGCGGGAGGTTGGGCAATGAGCAGTTCTTC,CASSQDGGGRLGNEQFF
TRBJ2-5,TRBV7-9,TRBD2,.,TGTGCCAGCAGCCCCGTGACCGGGACTAGCGGGAGGGGAGAGACCCAGTACTTC,CASSPVTGTSGRGETQYF
TRBJ2-5,TRBV9,TRBD1,.,TGTGCCAGCAGCGAACAGGGGGCAGGGGGGACCCAGTACTTC,CASSEQGAGGTQYF
TRBJ2-7,TRBV18,.,.,TGTGCCAGCTCACCAGGGGGCGACCTGGAGCAGTACTTC,CASSPGGDLEQYF
TRBJ1-1,TRBV18,.,.,TGTGCCAGCTCATCCGGGTTGAACACTGAAGCTTTCTTT,CASSSGLNTEAFF
TRBJ2-1,TRBV4-1,.,.,TGCGCCAGCAGCCAAGATAGGAGGGTAACTTTGAATGATGAGCAGTTCTTC,CASSQDRRVTLNDEQFF
TRBJ2-7,TRBV5-1,TRBD1,.,TGCGCCAGCAGCCAACAGGGGGCGGGCGAGCAGTACTTC,CASSQQGAGEQYF
TRBJ1-5,TRBV19,.,.,TGTGCCAGTAGTATTGGCCATAATCAGCCCCAGCATTTT,CASSIGHNQPQHF
TRBJ2-5,TRBV23-1,TRBD1,.,TGCGCCAGCACCCTGAATGTCCGGGACAGGGTTGTCGCGGGGCGAAGGGAGAACCAGTACTTC,CASTLNVRDRVVAGRRENQYF
TRBJ1-4,TRBV6-1,.,.,TGTGCCAGCAGTGAAGCTGGGGGGGGCGCGAATTTT,CASSEAGGGANF
TRBJ2-6,TRBV4-1,TRBD1,.,TGCGCCAGCAGCCAGTTACAGGGGAGCGGGGCCAACGTCCTGACTTTC,CASSQLQGSGANVLTF
TRBJ2-1,TRBV4-1,TRBD2,.,TGCGCCAGCAGCCAAGCTTTAAGCGGGAGGCCCTACAATGAGCAGTTCTTC,CASSQALSGRPYNEQFF
TRBJ2-7,TRBV6-5,TRBD1,.,TGTGCCAGCAGTTCCACCGGACAGGGGGCGAACTACGAGCAGTACTTC,CASSSTGQGANYEQYF
TRBJ2-2,TRBV6-5,.,.,TGTGCCAGCAGGGGGGCCCAGAACACCGGGGAGCTGTTTTTT,CASRGAQNTGELFF
TRBJ2-7,TRBV9,TRBD1,.,TGTGCCAGCAGCCTAGGGACAGGGGAGGCCGAGCAGTACTTC,CASSLGTGEAEQYF
TRBJ2-7,TRBV9,TRBD2,.,TGTGCCAGCAGCGCGGGACTAGCGGGAGGAGGTTTCTCCTACGAGCAGTACTTC,CASSAGLAGGGFSYEQYF
TRBJ2-3,TRBV5-1,TRBD2,.,TGCGCCAGCAGCCCCGGGACTAGCGGTTGGGTGACCACAGATACGCAGTATTTT,CASSPGTSGWVTTDTQYF